This TCR beta chain came from a study of blood T cell repertoires in COVID-19. Germline lookup yields CDR1 LNHDA and CDR2 SQIVND (reference sequence). V dropped 0 bases and J dropped 2; count of bases not matched to a gene: 5. This CDR3 spans 16 amino acids. Here immunoSEQ multiplex PCR was the method, and the copy in TCRdb shows in-frame clones only, minus some. Of a few hundred thousand clones listed, less than 90% were seen once; the top ten hold about 4.3%. The sequencing input was peripheral blood. The TCR comes from a man in his fifties or sixties who had recovered from COVID-19. The rearrangement uses TRBV19 and TRBJ1-2, with 8 bases lining up with TRBD1. The CDR3 coding sequence is TGTGCCAGTAGTATAGATCTTCGGACAGGGAACTATGGCTACACCTTC. Amino acid sequence: CASSIDLRTGNYGYTF.